A selection of T cell receptor beta chains follows, all from one sample in a study of monozygotic twins with inflammatory bowel disease. TCRdb re-called the 5' RACE reads; every CDR3 protein appears as one record, without DNA. The sample table includes over 150,000 distinct CDR3 sequences. The sample taken for sequencing was blood. These receptors all come from a human donor with ulcerative colitis or Crohn's disease, or a healthy co-twin of an affected twin (not recorded which). The CDR3 runs from the conserved cysteine through the conserved F or W.

V gene,J gene,CDR3 protein
TRBV19,TRBJ1-2,CATEGSTRSNYGYTF
TRBV29-1,TRBJ2-7,CSVEGGADDEQYF
TRBV28,TRBJ1-5,CASSSHSKREVYSYSNQPQHF
TRBV21-1,TRBJ2-1,CASSPRVAGEIYNEQFF
TRBV6-4,TRBJ1-5,CASRPDRASNQPQHF
TRBV9,TRBJ1-2,CASSVSGQGGYGYTF
TRBV5-1,TRBJ2-5,CASSFGQLLGETQYF
TRBV14,TRBJ2-1,CASSLLKNEQFF
TRBV2,TRBJ2-2,CASSRGTGELFF
TRBV27,TRBJ2-5,CASSLWGQQETQYF
TRBV9,TRBJ2-7,CASSHSPGKAYEQYF
TRBV20-1,TRBJ2-3,CSVPLTGGMTDTQYF
TRBV12-3/TRBV12-4,TRBJ2-2,CASSRGGSGELFF
TRBV5-1,TRBJ1-4,CASSQSTQGEKLFF
TRBV7-8,TRBJ2-3,CASSSSGRAQDTQYF
TRBV29-1,TRBJ1-1,CSVSIRGNTEAFF
TRBV27,TRBJ2-3,CASSSRTELGFRNTQYF
TRBV29-1,TRBJ2-5,CSVGGLAGVYQETQYF
TRBV20-1,TRBJ1-1,CSARDPGQVTEAFF
TRBV7-3,TRBJ1-5,CASSQRPGEQPQHF
TRBV4-2,TRBJ1-5,CASSQSVGQGAQPQHF
TRBV24-1,TRBJ2-2,CATSDPGSPPGELFF
TRBV28,TRBJ2-7,CASSFLVGEQYF
TRBV11-3,TRBJ2-1,CASSLGQPWDEQFF
TRBV7-2,TRBJ1-1,CASSLVPPLGPEAFF
TRBV20-1,TRBJ2-1,CSARPILMGQLSSYNEQFF
TRBV3-1,TRBJ2-2,CASMAEWAGELFF
TRBV4-3,TRBJ1-1,CAGSQGQSEAFF
TRBV15,TRBJ2-1,CATRNYNEQFF
TRBV6-5,TRBJ1-5,CASSYSEGVQPQHF
TRBV7-3,TRBJ2-5,CASSRSGQETQYF
TRBV5-1,TRBJ2-1,CASSPRADSGRSNEQFF
TRBV7-2,TRBJ2-7,CASSPDTTWTGGEQYF
TRBV6-5,TRBJ1-1,CASSYSPGGSTEAFF
TRBV30,TRBJ2-7,CAWSPARLAGRGYEQYF
TRBV20-1,TRBJ2-7,CSAVRGRVPYEQYF
TRBV11-2,TRBJ2-1,CASSHPEGLAASYNEQLF
TRBV20-1,TRBJ2-7,CSALRDRGLYEQYF
TRBV29-1,TRBJ1-4,CSVLYSTNEKLFF
TRBV6-5,TRBJ1-1,CASSSTQGTEAFF
TRBV20-1,TRBJ2-7,CSARPGYEQYF
TRBV7-9,TRBJ2-7,CASSFRQVGEQYF
TRBV2,TRBJ2-4,CASGRTEAKNIQYF
TRBV6-5,TRBJ2-7,CASSYSAGGRAEQYF
TRBV6-5,TRBJ2-5,CASSYPREAGNLETQYF
TRBV29-1,TRBJ2-1,CSAGPATAYNEQFF